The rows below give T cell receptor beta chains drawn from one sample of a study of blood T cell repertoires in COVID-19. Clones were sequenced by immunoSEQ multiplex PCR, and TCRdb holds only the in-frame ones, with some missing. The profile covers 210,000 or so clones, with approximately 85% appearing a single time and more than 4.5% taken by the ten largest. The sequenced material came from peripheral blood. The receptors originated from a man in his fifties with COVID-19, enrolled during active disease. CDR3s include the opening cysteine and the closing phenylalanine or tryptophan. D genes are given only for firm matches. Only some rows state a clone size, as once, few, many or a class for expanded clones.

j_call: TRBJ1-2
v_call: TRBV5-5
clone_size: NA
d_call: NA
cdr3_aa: CASSLAAGANYGYTF
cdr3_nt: TGTGCCAGCAGCTTGGCGGCAGGCGCTAACTATGGCTACACCTTC

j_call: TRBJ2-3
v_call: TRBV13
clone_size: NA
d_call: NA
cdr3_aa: CASSLVGGDPDTQYF
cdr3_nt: TGTGCCAGCAGCTTAGTAGGGGGGGACCCAGATACGCAGTATTTT

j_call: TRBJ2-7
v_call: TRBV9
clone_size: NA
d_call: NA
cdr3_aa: CASSLNSFSYEQYF
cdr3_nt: TGTGCCAGCAGCCTAAACAGCTTCTCCTACGAGCAGTACTTC

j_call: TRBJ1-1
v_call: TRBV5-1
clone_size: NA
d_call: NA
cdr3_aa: CASSSQENTEAFF
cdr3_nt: TGCGCCAGCAGCTCCCAGGAGAACACTGAAGCTTTCTTT

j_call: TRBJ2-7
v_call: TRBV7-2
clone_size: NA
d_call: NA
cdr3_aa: CASSLATSYEQYF
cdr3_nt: TGTGCCAGCAGCTTAGCTACATCCTACGAGCAGTACTTC

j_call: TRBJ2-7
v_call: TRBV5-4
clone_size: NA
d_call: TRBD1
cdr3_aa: CASSFNRGYEQYF
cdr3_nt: TGTGCCAGCAGCTTTAACAGGGGATACGAGCAGTACTTC

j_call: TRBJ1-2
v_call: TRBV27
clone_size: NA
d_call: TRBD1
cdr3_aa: CASSLTLTGEGNYGYTF
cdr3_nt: TGTGCCAGCAGTTTAACCCTGACAGGGGAGGGTAACTATGGCTACACCTTC

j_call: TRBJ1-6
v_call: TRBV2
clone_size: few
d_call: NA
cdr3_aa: CASSGREGRSPLHF
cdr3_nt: TGTGCCAGCAGTGGCAGGGAAGGTCGGTCACCCCTCCACTTT

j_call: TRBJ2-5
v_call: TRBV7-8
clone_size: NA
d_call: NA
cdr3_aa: CASSLERGWETQYF
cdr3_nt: TGTGCCAGCAGCTTAGAACGGGGTTGGGAGACCCAGTACTTC

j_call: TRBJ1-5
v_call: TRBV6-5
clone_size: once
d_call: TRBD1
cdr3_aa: CASSRTGLSNQPQHF
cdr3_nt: TGTGCCAGCAGTCGGACAGGGTTGTCGAATCAGCCCCAGCATTTT

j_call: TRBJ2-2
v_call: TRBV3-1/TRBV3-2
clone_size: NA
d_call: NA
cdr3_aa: CASSRSGRGTGELFF
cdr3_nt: TGTGCCAGCAGCCGCTCAGGGCGAGGCACCGGGGAGCTGTTTTTT

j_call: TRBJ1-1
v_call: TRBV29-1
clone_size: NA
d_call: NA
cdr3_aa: CSVGGRANTEAFF
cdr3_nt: TGCAGCGTTGGAGGCAGAGCGAACACTGAAGCTTTCTTT

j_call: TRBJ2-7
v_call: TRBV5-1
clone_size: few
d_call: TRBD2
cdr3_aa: CASSLAGTSGEQYF
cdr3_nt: TGCGCCAGCAGCTTGGCCGGGACTAGTGGCGAGCAGTACTTC

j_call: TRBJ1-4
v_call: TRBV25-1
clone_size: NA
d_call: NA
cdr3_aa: CASSGAGPLRREKLFF
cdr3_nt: TGTGCCAGCAGTGGAGCGGGGCCCCTCCGGAGAGAAAAACTGTTTTTT

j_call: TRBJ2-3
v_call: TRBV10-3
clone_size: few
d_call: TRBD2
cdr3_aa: CAIREPGLAGGPADTQYF
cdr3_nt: TGTGCCATCAGGGAACCGGGACTAGCGGGGGGGCCCGCAGATACGCAGTATTTT

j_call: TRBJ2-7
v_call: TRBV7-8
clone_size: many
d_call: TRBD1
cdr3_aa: CASSFRDRGLGEQYF
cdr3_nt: TGTGCCAGCAGCTTCCGGGACAGGGGGCTCGGCGAGCAGTACTTC

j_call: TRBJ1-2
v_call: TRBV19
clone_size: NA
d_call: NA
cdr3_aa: CASRTTGFYGYTF
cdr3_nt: TGTGCCAGTAGAACTACAGGGTTCTATGGCTACACCTTC

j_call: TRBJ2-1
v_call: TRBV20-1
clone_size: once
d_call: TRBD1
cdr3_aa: CSASRTGERNEQFF
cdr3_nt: TGCAGTGCTAGTAGGACAGGGGAGAGGAATGAGCAGTTCTTC

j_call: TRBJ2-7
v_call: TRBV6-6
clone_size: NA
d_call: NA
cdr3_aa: CASSPGPGVSSYEQYF
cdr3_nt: TGTGCCAGCAGCCCCGGGCCGGGGGTGAGCTCCTACGAGCAGTACTTC

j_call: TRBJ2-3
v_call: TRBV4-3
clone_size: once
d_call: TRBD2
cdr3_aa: CASSQDILGNLAGSMQYF
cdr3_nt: TGCGCCAGCAGCCAAGACATCTTAGGGAATCTAGCGGGGTCCATGCAGTATTTT

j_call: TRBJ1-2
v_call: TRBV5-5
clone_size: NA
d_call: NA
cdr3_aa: CASSLAGAQPYGYTF
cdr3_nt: TGTGCCAGCAGCTTGGCGGGTGCACAACCATATGGCTACACCTTC